This T cell receptor beta chain was profiled in a study of T cells in Graves' hyperthyroidism and ophthalmopathy. Per the germline V gene, CDR1 is SEHNR and CDR2 is FQNEAQ (reference sequence). The CDR3 runs to 14 residues. V shed 5 bases and J shed 4 bases, with 14 bases lying between them. RNA transcripts provided the source from which TCR beta CDR3 regions were amplified. HTBI primers were used for first-round RT-PCR of the TCR CDR3. TCRdb used MiXCR to reprocess the multiplex PCR reads, holding one entry per CDR3 protein. The sample includes roughly 570,000 distinct CDR3 sequences, 46% seen only once; the top ten take about 8.3%. In patients aged 18 to 65, hyperthyroidism was newly diagnosed, with duration under 2 months. Pregnant or lactating patients were excluded, as were those with uncontrolled infection or other autoimmune disease. Diagnoses rested on clinical symptoms, serum thyroxine and TRAb, thyroid ultrasound and orbital computed tomography.

This clonotype occurred many times. The chain couples TRBV7-9 to TRBJ1-2, with a tentative D call TRBD1 (6 bases). The clonotype originates from a woman younger than 30 with Graves' hyperthyroidism. The material sequenced was peripheral blood or thyroid tissue (not recorded which). The DNA for the CDR3 is TGTGCCAGCAGCCCGCCGACAGGAGCCTATGGCTACACCTTC. This codes for CASSPPTGAYGYTF.